This T cell receptor (beta chain) was sequenced during a study of blood T cell repertoires in COVID-19. Study-level information: From the United States, Italy and Spain came samples of acute and convalescent COVID-19.

The length of the CDR3 is 16 residues. V was shortened by 2 bases and J by 5 bases, with 18 bases between the two germline ends. Germline V lookup: CDR1 MNHEY, CDR2 SVGEGT. Methods used by the authors: Amplified reference gene primers provided the basis for estimating nucleated cell counts. The table came from immunoSEQ multiplex PCR; TCRdb's copy has only in-frame clones and leaves some out. V and J calls and clone size follow that table, whereas D and trimming were derived from the DNA. The sample includes hundreds of thousands of clones, about 80% of them seen just once. V and J are TRBV6-2 or TRBV6-3 and TRBJ1-1; D ambiguous. The specimen sequenced was peripheral blood. The TCR was taken from an elderly man with acute or convalescent COVID-19. The CDR3 DNA is TGTGCCAGCAGTTACGTCCACGGCGGTCGGTGGACTGAAGCTTTCTTT. Translated: CASSYVHGGRWTEAFF.